These T cell receptor beta chains were read from a single sample in a study of regulatory T cells in long-lasting Graves disease. One entry per CDR3 protein, called by TCRdb with MiXCR from the multiplex PCR reads. The sample carries hundreds of thousands of distinct CDR3 sequences, 15% recorded once. The sample here was peripheral blood mononuclear cells (PBMCs), taken at new diagnosis, from a patient treated with antithyroid drugs. These TCRs come from a female donor with Graves disease. Each CDR3 is given with its conserved first and last residue. The D gene is left open where the match is weak. Clone size is not always given. Where it is, it says once, few, many or a class for expanded clones.

D gene: TRBD1
clone size: many
V gene: TRBV5-1
J gene: TRBJ1-2
CDR3 DNA: TGCGCCAGCAGCTTGGGTAGAACAGGGGACTATGGCTACACCTTC
CDR3 protein: CASSLGRTGDYGYTF

D gene: NA
clone size: many
V gene: TRBV2
J gene: TRBJ1-2
CDR3 DNA: TGTGCCAGCAGTGATGGGCCAGACACCTATGGCTACACCTTC
CDR3 protein: CASSDGPDTYGYTF

D gene: TRBD1
clone size: NA
V gene: TRBV19
J gene: TRBJ2-7
CDR3 DNA: TGTGCCAGTAGTACTCGGACAGGAAGCTCCTACGAGCAGTACTTC
CDR3 protein: CASSTRTGSSYEQYF

D gene: TRBD1
clone size: many
V gene: TRBV4-3
J gene: TRBJ1-5
CDR3 DNA: TGCGCCAGCAGCCAGACCGCGACAGGGTATCAGCCCCAGCATTTT
CDR3 protein: CASSQTATGYQPQHF

D gene: NA
clone size: many
V gene: TRBV6-5
J gene: TRBJ2-1
CDR3 DNA: TGTGCCAGCAGTTACTCTGACGCGGAGAATGAGCAGTTCTTC
CDR3 protein: CASSYSDAENEQFF

D gene: TRBD2
clone size: NA
V gene: TRBV25-1
J gene: TRBJ2-1
CDR3 DNA: TGTGCCAGCGACACAAGGGCTAGCGGTTACAATGAGCAGTTCTTC
CDR3 protein: CASDTRASGYNEQFF

D gene: NA
clone size: few
V gene: TRBV2
J gene: TRBJ2-2
CDR3 DNA: TGTGCCAGCACTAGGCAGGGCACCGGGGAGCTGTTTTTT
CDR3 protein: CASTRQGTGELFF

D gene: TRBD2
clone size: few
V gene: TRBV3-1
J gene: TRBJ2-7
CDR3 DNA: TGTGCCAGCAGCCAAACTAGCGGGAGTATAAGGCCGGGAGAGCAGTACTTC
CDR3 protein: CASSQTSGSIRPGEQYF

D gene: NA
clone size: few
V gene: TRBV20-1
J gene: TRBJ2-7
CDR3 DNA: TGCAGTGCTAGAGTTTCTACCGGCTACGAGCAGTACTTC
CDR3 protein: CSARVSTGYEQYF

D gene: TRBD2
clone size: NA
V gene: TRBV29-1
J gene: TRBJ2-1
CDR3 DNA: TGCAGCGTTGAAGATCCGGTGGCTAGCGGGATTTGGCTCAATGAGCAGTTCTTC
CDR3 protein: CSVEDPVASGIWLNEQFF

D gene: NA
clone size: many
V gene: TRBV5-1
J gene: TRBJ1-1
CDR3 DNA: TGCGCCAGCAAAAACTCATACGGGAATACCCCTGAAGCTTTCTTT
CDR3 protein: CASKNSYGNTPEAFF

D gene: NA
clone size: NA
V gene: TRBV10-2
J gene: TRBJ1-2
CDR3 DNA: TGCGCCAGCATCGCTGGGATGGATGGCTACACCTTC
CDR3 protein: CASIAGMDGYTF

D gene: TRBD1
clone size: many
V gene: TRBV5-5
J gene: TRBJ1-1
CDR3 DNA: TGTGCCAGCAGCACCGGGACAGGGGGCTTTGCGAACACTGAAGCTTTCTTT
CDR3 protein: CASSTGTGGFANTEAFF

D gene: NA
clone size: many
V gene: TRBV10-3
J gene: TRBJ1-2
CDR3 DNA: TGTGCCATCAGTGGAGGGAACTATGGCTACACCTTC
CDR3 protein: CAISGGNYGYTF

D gene: NA
clone size: many
V gene: TRBV20-1
J gene: TRBJ1-5
CDR3 DNA: TGCAGTGCCCGGGCCGTAAATCAGCCCCAGCATTTT
CDR3 protein: CSARAVNQPQHF

D gene: TRBD2
clone size: NA
V gene: TRBV27
J gene: TRBJ2-2
CDR3 DNA: TGTGCCAGCAGTTTAGGGACTAGCGCATCCGGGGAGCTGTTTTTT
CDR3 protein: CASSLGTSASGELFF

D gene: NA
clone size: few
V gene: TRBV20-1
J gene: TRBJ1-2
CDR3 DNA: TGCAGTGCTAGAGATCTAGGGGTTTCGTATAACTATGGCTACACCTTC
CDR3 protein: CSARDLGVSYNYGYTF

D gene: NA
clone size: few
V gene: TRBV24-1
J gene: TRBJ2-2
CDR3 DNA: TGTGCCAGCAGCCCCCCTTGGAACACCGGGGAGCTGTTTTTT
CDR3 protein: CASSPPWNTGELFF

D gene: TRBD1
clone size: few
V gene: TRBV10-3
J gene: TRBJ1-3
CDR3 DNA: TGTGCCATCAGTGAGGCACAGGGGGCTGTTTCTGGAACCACCATATATTTT
CDR3 protein: CAISEAQGAVSGTTIYF

D gene: TRBD2
clone size: many
V gene: TRBV20-1
J gene: TRBJ2-7
CDR3 DNA: TGCAGTGCTAGAGCGATCGGGACTAGCGGGAGGGTAACCTACGAGCAGTACTTC
CDR3 protein: CSARAIGTSGRVTYEQYF

D gene: NA
clone size: NA
V gene: TRBV13
J gene: TRBJ2-1
CDR3 DNA: TGTGCCAGCAGCCCGACGTACCAAGAGACCCAGTTCTTC
CDR3 protein: CASSPTYQETQFF

D gene: NA
clone size: NA
V gene: TRBV12-3/TRBV12-4
J gene: TRBJ1-5
CDR3 DNA: TGTGCCAGCAGTTTAGAAGGTCCCCTGCCCCAGCATTTT
CDR3 protein: CASSLEGPLPQHF

D gene: NA
clone size: many
V gene: TRBV6-2/TRBV6-3
J gene: TRBJ2-4
CDR3 DNA: TGTGCCAGCAGTTACTCTGCTGATAACAGGGTGGCCAAAAACATTCAGTACTTC
CDR3 protein: CASSYSADNRVAKNIQYF

D gene: TRBD2
clone size: few
V gene: TRBV7-3
J gene: TRBJ2-5
CDR3 DNA: TGTGCCAGCAGCTCTTCGGGACTAGAGGAAGAGACCCAGTACTTC
CDR3 protein: CASSSSGLEEETQYF

D gene: NA
clone size: few
V gene: TRBV5-5
J gene: TRBJ1-5
CDR3 DNA: TGTGCCAGCAGCTTAGCCTGGCCCCCGGGAGGGGAGGATCAGCCCCAGCATTTT
CDR3 protein: CASSLAWPPGGEDQPQHF

D gene: NA
clone size: many
V gene: TRBV3-1
J gene: TRBJ2-1
CDR3 DNA: TGTGCCAGCAGCCGGGAAGGGGTAGCGGCGCAGTTCTTC
CDR3 protein: CASSREGVAAQFF

D gene: NA
clone size: many
V gene: TRBV7-9
J gene: TRBJ2-7
CDR3 DNA: TGTGCCAGCAGCCCCAGCGGCTACGAGCAGTACTTC
CDR3 protein: CASSPSGYEQYF

D gene: NA
clone size: many
V gene: TRBV27
J gene: TRBJ1-1
CDR3 DNA: TGTGCCAGCAGTTTTAAGGAGAACACTGAAGCTTTCTTT
CDR3 protein: CASSFKENTEAFF

D gene: TRBD2
clone size: many
V gene: TRBV2
J gene: TRBJ2-5
CDR3 DNA: TGTGCCAGCAGTGGGGTAGCGGGAGACCAAGAGACCCAGTACTTC
CDR3 protein: CASSGVAGDQETQYF

D gene: TRBD2
clone size: NA
V gene: TRBV7-3
J gene: TRBJ2-3
CDR3 DNA: TGTGCCAGCACCCTACAAGCGGGAGTATCGGATACGCAGTATTTT
CDR3 protein: CASTLQAGVSDTQYF

D gene: TRBD1
clone size: NA
V gene: TRBV27
J gene: TRBJ2-4
CDR3 DNA: TGTGCCAGCAGTTTCGGACAGGGGGGGAACATTCAGTACTTC
CDR3 protein: CASSFGQGGNIQYF

D gene: NA
clone size: many
V gene: TRBV12-3/TRBV12-4
J gene: TRBJ1-2
CDR3 DNA: TGTGCCACCCTCGACGGGGGGAGAATTGGCTACACCTTC
CDR3 protein: CATLDGGRIGYTF

D gene: NA
clone size: NA
V gene: TRBV28
J gene: TRBJ2-7
CDR3 DNA: TGTGCCAGCAGTCTAAGAACCTTTTCCTACGAGCAGTACTTC
CDR3 protein: CASSLRTFSYEQYF

D gene: NA
clone size: many
V gene: TRBV20-1
J gene: TRBJ2-1
CDR3 DNA: TGCAGTGAAAAGGAGGGCCAGGACAATGAGCAGTTCTTC
CDR3 protein: CSEKEGQDNEQFF

D gene: NA
clone size: NA
V gene: TRBV12-3/TRBV12-4
J gene: TRBJ2-7
CDR3 DNA: TGTGCCAGCAGTTTACGCGGGAACGTCGGCTACGAGCAGTACTTC
CDR3 protein: CASSLRGNVGYEQYF

D gene: NA
clone size: NA
V gene: TRBV28
J gene: TRBJ1-2
CDR3 DNA: TGTGCCAGCAGATACTCCGGGGGGCGTCGCGGCTATGGCTACACCTTC
CDR3 protein: CASRYSGGRRGYGYTF

D gene: NA
clone size: many
V gene: TRBV7-9
J gene: TRBJ1-2
CDR3 DNA: TGTGCCAGCAGCTCGCCTAGGGACGGGGAATTCTATGGCTACACCTTC
CDR3 protein: CASSSPRDGEFYGYTF

D gene: TRBD1
clone size: NA
V gene: TRBV7-9
J gene: TRBJ2-7
CDR3 DNA: TGTGCCAGCAGCCCGAGGACAGGGGGCGGCGAGCAGTACTTC
CDR3 protein: CASSPRTGGGEQYF

D gene: NA
clone size: many
V gene: TRBV20-1
J gene: TRBJ2-3
CDR3 DNA: TGCAGTGCTTCCGACAGAATCCTCTCTAGCACAGATACGCAGTATTTT
CDR3 protein: CSASDRILSSTDTQYF

D gene: NA
clone size: many
V gene: TRBV12-3/TRBV12-4
J gene: TRBJ1-5
CDR3 DNA: TGTGCCAGCAGTCTGGGGGGGCCCAATCAGCCCCAGCATTTT
CDR3 protein: CASSLGGPNQPQHF

D gene: NA
clone size: few
V gene: TRBV12-3/TRBV12-4
J gene: TRBJ2-3
CDR3 DNA: TGTGCCAGCAGTCCCCGCGACAGTATAACAGATACGCAGTATTTT
CDR3 protein: CASSPRDSITDTQYF

D gene: TRBD1
clone size: many
V gene: TRBV18
J gene: TRBJ1-4
CDR3 DNA: TGTGCCAGCTCACACAAGACAGGGGCTAATGAAAAACTGTTTTTT
CDR3 protein: CASSHKTGANEKLFF

D gene: TRBD1
clone size: once
V gene: TRBV5-1
J gene: TRBJ1-1
CDR3 DNA: TGCGCCAGCAGCTTGCCGAACCGGACAGGGACGGGAAGCGGCACTGAAGCTTTCTTT
CDR3 protein: CASSLPNRTGTGSGTEAFF

D gene: NA
clone size: NA
V gene: TRBV7-3
J gene: TRBJ2-1
CDR3 DNA: TGTGCCAGCAGCCCCCAAGGGGGTGATGAGCAGTTCTTC
CDR3 protein: CASSPQGGDEQFF

D gene: NA
clone size: many
V gene: TRBV6-1
J gene: TRBJ2-6
CDR3 DNA: TGTGCCAGCAGTGGCGGGCAGGGGACTGGGGCCAACGTCCTGACTTTC
CDR3 protein: CASSGGQGTGANVLTF

D gene: NA
clone size: many
V gene: TRBV7-8
J gene: TRBJ1-1
CDR3 DNA: TGTGCCAGCAGCCGCGGGGAATCGAACACTGAAGCTTTCTTT
CDR3 protein: CASSRGESNTEAFF

D gene: TRBD1
clone size: NA
V gene: TRBV29-1
J gene: TRBJ1-2
CDR3 DNA: TGCAGCGTCCTTGAGACGACAGGGAAGGGCTACACCTTC
CDR3 protein: CSVLETTGKGYTF

D gene: NA
clone size: many
V gene: TRBV12-3/TRBV12-4
J gene: TRBJ2-7
CDR3 DNA: TGTGCCAGCAGTCGGACCGGACAGCCATCCTACGAGCAGTACTTC
CDR3 protein: CASSRTGQPSYEQYF

D gene: TRBD2
clone size: many
V gene: TRBV11-2
J gene: TRBJ2-1
CDR3 DNA: TGTGCCAGCAGCCACTCACTAGCGGGGGGGGACAATGAGCAGTTCTTC
CDR3 protein: CASSHSLAGGDNEQFF

D gene: NA
clone size: many
V gene: TRBV6-1
J gene: TRBJ2-3
CDR3 DNA: TGTGCCAGTACAAGAACCCAACTGAGCACAGATACGCAGTATTTT
CDR3 protein: CASTRTQLSTDTQYF

D gene: NA
clone size: NA
V gene: TRBV14
J gene: TRBJ1-2
CDR3 DNA: TGTGCCAGCAGCCAAGGGGTGTTGGGCTATGGCTACACCTTC
CDR3 protein: CASSQGVLGYGYTF

D gene: NA
clone size: NA
V gene: TRBV20-1
J gene: TRBJ2-5
CDR3 DNA: TGCAGTGCCATAAAGGGGACAAGCCAACAAGAGACCCAGTACTTC
CDR3 protein: CSAIKGTSQQETQYF

D gene: TRBD1
clone size: many
V gene: TRBV28
J gene: TRBJ2-5
CDR3 DNA: TGTGCCAGCAGTTTCCTCCGGGACAGGGAATTGGAAGAGACCCAGTACTTC
CDR3 protein: CASSFLRDRELEETQYF